The 18 T cell receptor beta chains given below trace back to one sample, sequenced in a study of T cell clusters in autoimmune cytopenias. TRB was amplified from roughly 270 ng of peripheral blood genomic DNA per sample. TRB rearrangements were amplified by touch-down multiplex PCR with mixed TRB-A/B primers. TCRdb re-called the multiplex PCR reads and catalogs CDR3 proteins one per entry, DNA excluded. The sample totals more than 7,000 distinct CDR3 sequences. The material sequenced was peripheral blood. The receptors were gathered from a human donor with an autoimmune cytopenia or autoimmune hepatitis (not recorded which).

V gene TRBV12-3 or TRBV12-4 combines with J gene TRBJ2-2; without DNA, the TCRdb call of TRBD1 cannot be checked. The CDR3 extends over 15 amino acids. The CDR3 protein is CASKRTDRDTGELFF.

Its frequency marks this clonotype as medium-sized (0.01 to 0.1%). CDR3 in amino acids: CASRAVVGQGTQYF. This rearrangement joins TRBV6-1 to TRBJ2-3. Germline CDR1 MNHNS, CDR2 SASEGT. CDR3 length: 14 amino acids.

In terms of frequency, this clonotype is medium-sized. The chain recombines TRBV6-5 with TRBJ2-3. CDR1 and CDR2 from the germline V gene are MNHEY and SVGAGI. This CDR3 is 14 amino acids long. CDR3 protein: CASSLRGLTDTQYF.

This clonotype shows up as medium-sized (0.01 to 0.1%) by frequency. This chain joins TRBV5-4 and TRBJ2-7; TCRdb selects TRBD1, and the lack of DNA leaves this call unchecked. This CDR3 is built from 11 residues. Germline V gene sequence: CDR1 SGHNT, CDR2 YYREEE (reference sequence). The CDR3 spells CASGQGAEQYF.

The chain is built from TRBV30 and TRBJ1-1. CDR1 and CDR2 (germline): GTSNPN, SVGIG (reference sequence). This CDR3 has 17 amino acids. The CDR3 sequence is CAWSFEAYRRRDTEAFF.

The rearrangement links TRBV29-1 to TRBJ2-1; TCRdb outputs TRBD2, but without DNA this stays unchecked. The CDR3 has 11 amino acids. Germline V gives CDR1 SQVTM, CDR2 ANQGSEA. The CDR3 reads CSVGAGGEQFF.

Measured by frequency, this clonotype is medium-sized. The chain has TRBV27 and TRBJ1-1. The germline gives CDR1 MNHEY, CDR2 SMNVEV (reference sequence). The CDR3 contains 13 residues. CDR3 protein: CASSFSANTEAFF.

This clonotype is medium-sized (0.01 to 0.1%) by frequency. The gene calls are TRBV29-1 and TRBJ2-1; with no DNA, the TCRdb D assignment of TRBD1 cannot be verified. Germline V gene lookup returns CDR1 SQVTM and CDR2 ANQGSEA. There are 15 residues in the CDR3. The CDR3 loop reads CSVAPGGLSYNEQFF.

This clonotype is identified as medium-sized from frequency. The chain links TRBV6-5 to TRBJ2-2; TCRdb's D gene call, TRBD2, goes unchecked for lack of DNA. The CDR3 has 15 residues. Looked up from germline, CDR1 is MNHEY and CDR2 is SVGAGI. CDR3 loop: CASRSSGTNTGELFF.

The chain joins TRBV5-5 to TRBJ2-1; TCRdb picks TRBD2, but there is no DNA to check that call. The CDR3 runs 14 residues. CDR1 and CDR2 from the germline V gene are SGHKS and YYEKEE (reference sequence). The CDR3 spells CASSSESSYNEQFF.

The CDR3 sequence: CASRLLGGTGTYYNEQFF. The chain couples TRBV6-5 to TRBJ2-1; TCRdb proposes TRBD2, but this gene call is untestable without DNA. This CDR3 has 18 amino acids. Germline values: CDR1 MNHEY, CDR2 SVGAGI.

The chain joins TRBV5-4 to TRBJ2-5. Per the germline V gene, CDR1 is SGHNT and CDR2 is YYREEE (reference sequence). The CDR3 extends over 14 amino acids. The CDR3 spells CASSRMTVQETQYF.

This clonotype counts as medium-sized by frequency. The rearrangement joins TRBV12-3 or TRBV12-4 to TRBJ2-3. This CDR3 has 15 residues. The CDR3 region is CASSNLRFGTDTQYF.

Judged by frequency, this clonotype is medium-sized. The chain links TRBV27 to TRBJ2-3; the TRBD2 assignment by TCRdb is unverifiable without DNA. There are 15 residues in the CDR3. CDR1 and CDR2 (germline): MNHEY, SMNVEV (reference sequence). CDR3 loop: CASSRTSVGTDTQYF.

This chain connects TRBV7-6 to TRBJ2-1; TCRdb calls TRBD2, which cannot be checked without DNA. Germline V gene data show CDR1 as SGHVS and CDR2 as FNYEAQ. This CDR3 is 16 amino acids long. CDR3: CASSPFSGSSYNEQFF.

This clonotype is deemed medium-sized (0.01 to 0.1%) by its frequency. The chain links TRBV29-1 to TRBJ2-1. In germline, CDR1 is SQVTM, CDR2 ANQGSEA. The CDR3 covers 12 residues. CDR3 amino acids: CSVGWDYNEQFF.

Frequency places this clonotype as medium-sized. The CDR3 is CSVPRTGLYNEQFF. The genes are TRBV29-1 and TRBJ2-1; TCRdb reports TRBD1, a call that lacks DNA to check it against. CDR3 length equals 14 residues. Per germline, CDR1 SQVTM and CDR2 ANQGSEA.

The chain combines TRBV27 with TRBJ2-1. The CDR3 covers 17 residues. From germline, CDR1 is MNHEY and CDR2 SMNVEV (reference sequence). CDR3 in amino acids: CASSLLLRTGSYNEQFF.